This T cell receptor (beta chain) was found in a study of blood T cell repertoires in COVID-19. Under the authors' procedure: Amplification of reference gene primers was used by the study to estimate nucleated cell counts. Clones were sequenced by immunoSEQ multiplex PCR, and TCRdb holds only the in-frame ones, with some missing. D and trimming were read from the DNA, whereas the V and J calls and clone size are those reported in that table. Of fewer than 150,000 clones detected, roughly 90% appear once; the ten largest clones hold more than 9%. The V end was cut by 3 bases, the J end by 1 base, with 9 bases between. This CDR3 has 14 amino acids. Germline values: CDR1 LGHDT, CDR2 YNNKEL (reference sequence).

The chain couples TRBV3-1 (or the pseudogene TRBV3-2) to TRBJ1-1; D possibly corresponds to TRBD1 (5 bases). The TCR was taken from a man between 50 and 59 years old with active or convalescent COVID-19. Material: peripheral blood. CDR3 region: CASSHSTGNTEAFF. Here the CDR3 DNA reads TGTGCCAGCAGCCACTCCACAGGGAACACTGAAGCTTTCTTT.